One sample yielded the 22 T cell receptor beta chains listed below, sequenced in a study of blood T cell repertoires in COVID-19. Sequenced by immunoSEQ multiplex PCR; TCRdb stores in-frame clones only, minus some. The table lists approximately 250,000 clones, approximately 86% of them singletons. Input material: peripheral blood. Source of these receptors: a man between 18 and 29 years old with active or convalescent COVID-19.

The CDR3: CASSPDRADEKLFF. The CDR3 DNA reads TGTGCCAGCAGTCCTGACAGGGCGGACGAAAAACTGTTTTTT. The chain uses TRBV27 and TRBJ1-4; the match to TRBD1 covers 7 bases. This CDR3 contains 14 residues. Germline loops: CDR1 MNHEY, CDR2 SMNVEV (reference sequence). Losses at the gene ends were 5 bases for V and 8 bases for J; bases not matched to a gene: 8.

CDR3 nucleotides: TGCGCCAGCAGCTCGGGCTCAGGCGTCGGGGGCACTGAAGCTTTCTTT. Its translation: CASSSGSGVGGTEAFF. V and J are TRBV5-1 and TRBJ1-1, with a tentative D call TRBD1 (5 bases). Germline CDR1 SGHRS, CDR2 YFSETQ. V lost 3 bases and J lost 4, with 19 bases in between. The CDR3 covers 16 residues.

The J gene is TRBJ2-3, the V gene TRBV4-3, with a possible D match to TRBD2 (5 bases). Trimming left V 0 bases short and J 1 base short, with 14 bases between. This CDR3 contains 17 residues. Germline V gives CDR1 LGHNA, CDR2 YSLEER. The CDR3 reads CASSQDAVGAGTDTQYF. CDR3 coding DNA: TGCGCCAGCAGCCAAGATGCGGTAGGAGCGGGCACAGATACGCAGTATTTT.

The chain joins TRBV2 to TRBJ2-5; no definite D call. Germline values: CDR1 SNHLY, CDR2 FYNNEI. V lost 6 bases to trimming and J lost 1 base, with 6 bases between them. The CDR3 is 12 residues long. CDR3 sequence reads: CASSGGQETQYF. In nucleotides, the CDR3 is TGTGCCAGCAGCGGTGGCCAAGAGACCCAGTACTTC.

The genes are TRBV9 and TRBJ2-3; TRBD2 matches at 11 bases. The CDR3 loop spans 17 amino acids. The ends lost 0 bases at V and 4 bases at J; junction bases unmatched: 7. Germline values: CDR1 SGDLS, CDR2 YYNGEE. CDR3 sequence: CASSVARLAGLADTQYF. The CDR3 DNA reads TGTGCCAGCAGCGTAGCGAGACTAGCGGGATTGGCAGATACGCAGTATTTT.

This chain joins TRBV5-1 and TRBJ2-1; unclear D gene. The CDR3 has 16 amino acids. V was clipped by 0 bases and J by 5 bases, with 15 bases between them. Germline values: CDR1 SGHRS, CDR2 YFSETQ. For the CDR3, the DNA is TGCGCCAGCAGCTTGGGTGTCGGCACAGCAGACAATGAGCAGTTCTTC. It encodes CASSLGVGTADNEQFF. Full variable domain (outside the CDR3, taken from reference TRBV5-1 and TRBJ2-1): KAGVTQTPRYLIKTRGQQVTLSCSPISGHRSVSWYQQTPGQGLQFLFEYFSETQRNKGNFPGRFSGRQFSNSRSEMNVSTLELGDSALYLCASSLGVGTADNEQFFGPGTRLTVL.

The chain carries TRBV9 and TRBJ1-3; TRBD1 agrees at 8 bases. V lost 2 bases to trimming and J lost 8 bases; unmatched junction nucleotides: 3. The CDR3 has 13 amino acids. Germline lookup yields CDR1 SGDLS and CDR2 YYNGEE. The CDR3 DNA sequence: TGTGCCAGCAGCGTTGGACAGGGAGACACCATATATTTT. This sequence encodes CASSVGQGDTIYF.

The chain joins TRBV4-3 to TRBJ1-4; 7 bases line up with TRBD1. In germline, CDR1 is LGHNA, CDR2 YSLEER. This CDR3 spans 14 amino acids. V dropped 1 base and J dropped 7; count of bases not matched to a gene: 3. The CDR3 DNA reads as TGCGCCAGCAGCCAAGGACAGGGCGGTGAAAAACTGTTTTTT. This codes for CASSQGQGGEKLFF.

The V call is TRBV28, the J call TRBJ1-1; 9 bases map to TRBD1. The germline gives CDR1 MDHEN, CDR2 SYDVKM. This CDR3 has 17 residues. The trim removed 3 bases at V and 3 bases at J, leaving 11 bases unmatched. The CDR3 DNA sequence: TGTGCCAGCAGTTTCTTGGGGAAGACAGGGGGGGACACTGAAGCTTTCTTT. This gives the protein CASSFLGKTGGDTEAFF.

The chain joins TRBV6-6 to TRBJ2-1; 8 bases fit TRBD2. The CDR3 sequence is 13 residues long. V was clipped by 6 bases and J by 4 bases; unmatched bases: 2. Germline CDR1 reads MNHNY; CDR2 reads SVGAGI (reference sequence). Here the CDR3 reads CASRGGGYNEQFF. The DNA for the CDR3 is TGTGCCAGCAGGGGCGGGGGGTACAATGAGCAGTTCTTC.

V is TRBV3-1 (or the pseudogene TRBV3-2) and J is TRBJ2-3, with D uncertain. CDR3 length: 13 residues. Per germline, CDR1 LGHDT and CDR2 YNNKEL (reference sequence). The V end was cut by 4 bases, the J end by 5 bases, with 10 bases between. Written as DNA, the CDR3 is TGTGCCAGCAGCCCGCTAGTGGGAGATACGCAGTATTTT. It is translated as CASSPLVGDTQYF.

The CDR3 spells CSASKLAGVGSTDTQYF. Here the CDR3 DNA reads TGCAGTGCTAGTAAGCTAGCGGGAGTGGGAAGCACAGATACGCAGTATTTT. The rearrangement links TRBV20-1 to TRBJ2-3; 10 bases are a match to TRBD2. This CDR3 has 17 amino acids. The ends lost 3 bases at V and 0 bases at J; junction bases unmatched: 9. Germline loops: CDR1 DFQATT, CDR2 SNEGSKA (reference sequence).

This rearrangement joins TRBV12-3 or TRBV12-4 to TRBJ1-1, with a weak D call TRBD1 (5 bases). The CDR3 length is 13 residues. The V end was cut by 6 bases, the J end by 1 base, with 9 bases between. The CDR3 loop reads CASSQGWNTEAFF. The CDR3 DNA reads TGTGCCAGCAGCCAGGGTTGGAACACTGAAGCTTTCTTT.

The chain carries TRBV19 and TRBJ1-1; D is undetermined. The germline V and J ends were trimmed by 0 bases and 1 base, with 9 bases remaining between them. The CDR3 length is 15 residues. The germline CDR1 and CDR2 sequences are LNHDA and SQIVND (reference sequence). The CDR3, as DNA: TGTGCCAGTAGTATAGATCGACTTACGAACACTGAAGCTTTCTTT. Its translation is CASSIDRLTNTEAFF.

J is TRBJ1-1 and V is TRBV7-2; D unclear. Germline lookup yields CDR1 SGHTA and CDR2 FQGNSA. This CDR3 is built from 17 residues. Trimming removed 1 base at V and 0 bases at J, with 15 bases between. CDR3 amino acids: CASSLGSGSGMNTEAFF. As DNA, the CDR3 is TGTGCCAGCAGCTTAGGATCTGGCAGTGGCATGAACACTGAAGCTTTCTTT.

The chain carries TRBV4-1 and TRBJ1-6; D might be TRBD1 (5 bases). V was cut by 3 bases and J by 9 bases, with 21 bases left in between. The CDR3 extends over 17 amino acids. The germline gives CDR1 MGHRA, CDR2 YSYEKL. The CDR3 nucleotides are TGCGCCAGCAGCCAGGGGGACTTTAGGGCAAGTGGTTCACCCCTCCACTTT. The encoded protein is CASSQGDFRASGSPLHF.

The gene calls are TRBV5-6 and TRBJ1-1, with 9 bases fitting TRBD1. CDR1 SGHDT and CDR2 YYEEEE come from the germline V gene. Unmatched junction bases numbered 11, after V lost 5 bases and J lost 0 bases. The CDR3 loop spans 17 amino acids. The CDR3 protein is CASRAQGATDLNTEAFF. The CDR3 coding sequence is TGTGCCAGCAGGGCACAGGGGGCTACGGATCTGAACACTGAAGCTTTCTTT.

V gene TRBV29-1 combines with J gene TRBJ2-5, with 8 nucleotides matching TRBD1. Germline CDR1 reads SQVTM; CDR2 reads ANQGSEA. CDR3 length: 14 residues. After removal of 4 bases from V and 1 base from J, the junction contained 5 bases not matched to a gene. CDR3 in amino acids: CSVGGQGGQETQYF. For the CDR3, the DNA is TGCAGCGTTGGTGGACAGGGAGGCCAAGAGACCCAGTACTTC.

The J gene is TRBJ1-1, the V gene TRBV2; D ambiguous. Trimming cost V 7 bases and J 1 base, with 7 bases left between them. Germline V CDR1 and CDR2: SNHLY, FYNNEI. CDR3 length: 12 residues. DNA of the CDR3: TGTGCCAGCATACAGCAGAACACTGAAGCTTTCTTT. Translated: CASIQQNTEAFF. The full variable domain, completed using reference TRBV2 and TRBJ1-1, is EPEVTQTPSHQVTQMGQEVILRCVPISNHLYFYWYRQILGQKVEFLVSFYNNEISEKSEIFDDQFSVERPDGSNFTLKIRSTKLEDSAMYFCASIQQNTEAFFGQGTRLTVV.

As concerns this clone: This specimen includes other DNA sequences encoding the same CDR3. The chain uses TRBV24-1 and TRBJ2-1; a weak D match, TRBD2 (5 bases). V was cut by 3 bases and J by 0 bases, with 8 bases left in between. The CDR3 runs to 15 residues. Germline V lookup: CDR1 KGHDR, CDR2 SFDVKD. The CDR3 spells CATSDPGSSYNEQFF. As DNA, the CDR3 is TGTGCCACCAGTGATCCGGGGAGCTCCTACAATGAGCAGTTCTTC.

The chain is built from TRBV11-3 and TRBJ2-2, with TRBD2 matching 7 bases. The germline V gene encodes CDR1 SGHNT and CDR2 YENEEA. The CDR3 runs 14 residues. V lost 8 bases and J lost 0; bases outside the gene matches: 3. CDR3 region: CASASGSNTGELFF. For the CDR3, the DNA is TGTGCCAGCGCTAGCGGATCGAACACCGGGGAGCTGTTTTTT.

CDR3 DNA: TGTGCCACCAGCAAAACTAGCGGGAGGTCGGAAGAGCAGTACTTC. It translates to CATSKTSGRSEEQYF. The V call is TRBV15, the J call TRBJ2-7, with TRBD2 matching over 12 bases. Trimming took 4 bases from V and 7 from J; bases not matched to a gene: 8. In germline, CDR1 is LNHNV, CDR2 YYDKDF (reference sequence). CDR3 length equals 15 residues.